This T cell receptor (beta chain) comes out of a study of shared clonotypes between healthy human individuals. The overall study: For every donor, three CD4 naive, three CD4 memory, two CD8 naive and one CD8 memory plates were used.

Naive CD8 cells lacked CD45RO, underwent positive selection for CCR7 and left out terminally differentiated effector memory CD45RA+ cells. Produced via immunoSEQ multiplex PCR; TCRdb's table is partial and in-frame only. The repertoire includes 760,000 or so clones, approximately 97% of them detected once, and about 0.22% sits in the top ten. Germline V gene lookup returns CDR1 MNHNS and CDR2 SASEGT. The CDR3 extends over 17 amino acids. V gave up 4 bases and J gave up 1 base, with 17 bases separating them. The sample comprised naive CD8+ T cells sorted from blood. The clonotype was recovered from a man younger than 40 in good health. V and J are TRBV6-1 and TRBJ2-1; no clear D. CDR3 in DNA: TGTGCCAGCAGTGGACGCCGGGCCACCGCATCCTACAATGAGCAGTTCTTC. This codes for CASSGRRATASYNEQFF.